What follows describes a single TCR beta chain. This record comes from a study of blood T cell repertoires in COVID-19. Study context: Researchers got acute and convalescent COVID-19 samples from the United States, Italy and Spain.

The authors' processing: Reference gene primer amplification gave nucleated cell count estimates. Clones were sequenced by immunoSEQ multiplex PCR, and TCRdb holds only the in-frame ones, with some missing. Clone size and V and J calls were adopted from that table, with D and trimming inferred from the DNA. The sample includes roughly 62,000 clones, around nine tenths of them seen just once. This clonotype was obtained from a human donor with active COVID-19. The donor label of this sample is uncertain. The source material was peripheral blood.

The CDR3 DNA sequence: TGTGCCAGTAGTCGACTCGGGTATGGCTACACCTTC. This encodes CASSRLGYGYTF. This rearrangement joins TRBV19 to TRBJ1-2; D is unresolved. Trimming stripped 5 bases from V and 5 bases from J, with 9 bases between. The germline V gene encodes CDR1 LNHDA and CDR2 SQIVND (reference sequence). The CDR3 runs 12 residues.